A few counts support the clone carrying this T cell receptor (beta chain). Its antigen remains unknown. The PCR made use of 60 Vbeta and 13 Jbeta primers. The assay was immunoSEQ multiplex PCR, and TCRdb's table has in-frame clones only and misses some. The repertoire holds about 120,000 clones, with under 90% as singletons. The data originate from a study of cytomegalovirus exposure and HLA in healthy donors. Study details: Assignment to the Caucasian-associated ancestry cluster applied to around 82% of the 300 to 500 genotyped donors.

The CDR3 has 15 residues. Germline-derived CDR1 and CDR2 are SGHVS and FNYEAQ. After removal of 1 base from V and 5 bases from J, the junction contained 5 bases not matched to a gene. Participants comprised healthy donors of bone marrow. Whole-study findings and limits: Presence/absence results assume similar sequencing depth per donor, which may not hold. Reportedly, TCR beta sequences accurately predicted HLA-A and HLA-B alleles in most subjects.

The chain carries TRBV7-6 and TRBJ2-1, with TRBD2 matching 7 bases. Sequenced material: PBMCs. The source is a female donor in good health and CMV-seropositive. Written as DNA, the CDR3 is TGTGCCAGCAGCTTAGTGGGGGGACTAAACAATGAGCAGTTCTTC. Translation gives CASSLVGGLNNEQFF.